The rows below give T cell receptor beta chains drawn from one sample of a study of cytomegalovirus exposure and HLA in healthy donors. Libraries were prepared by immunoSEQ multiplex PCR; TCRdb keeps only in-frame clonotypes and omits some of them. The sample records roughly 200,000 clones, just over 75% being singletons. Sample: PBMCs. All receptors derive from a young man in good health and CMV-seronegative. The CDR3 runs from the conserved cysteine through the conserved F or W. Fields, in order: V gene, clone size, CDR3 protein. Only some rows state a clone size, as once, few, many or a class for expanded clones.

v_gene: TRBV10-1
abundance: once
CDR3aa: CASEGQGEIGELFF

v_gene: TRBV5-1
abundance: -
CDR3aa: CASSLFQGSPGELFF

v_gene: TRBV5-1
abundance: -
CDR3aa: CASSLGQGEEKLFF

v_gene: TRBV5-1
abundance: few
CDR3aa: CASSLDRVETQYF

v_gene: TRBV30
abundance: -
CDR3aa: CAWSVLSLSGVRRQETQYF

v_gene: TRBV18
abundance: once
CDR3aa: CASSPWTAGANVLTF

v_gene: TRBV30
abundance: -
CDR3aa: CAWSVVREGLYVKGDEQFF

v_gene: TRBV27
abundance: few
CDR3aa: CASSLLTGYGYTF

v_gene: TRBV14
abundance: -
CDR3aa: CASSEGIGLHYEQYF

v_gene: TRBV2
abundance: -
CDR3aa: CASSEGQGAYNGQFF

v_gene: TRBV7-2
abundance: few
CDR3aa: CASSLGPDNEKLFF

v_gene: TRBV18
abundance: once
CDR3aa: CASSPGTGGETQYF

v_gene: TRBV2
abundance: -
CDR3aa: CASRAGLAKKTDTQYF

v_gene: TRBV5-1
abundance: -
CDR3aa: CASSRGWDRGRWTEAFF

v_gene: TRBV2
abundance: once
CDR3aa: CASSRDRGDGYTF

v_gene: TRBV4-1
abundance: few
CDR3aa: CASSQVRSGLAGVGDEQFF

v_gene: TRBV19
abundance: few
CDR3aa: CASVDRGGQPQHF

v_gene: TRBV27
abundance: once
CDR3aa: CASTPFRGIPYNEQFF

v_gene: TRBV2
abundance: -
CDR3aa: CASSRTAVQYGYTF

v_gene: TRBV5-1
abundance: -
CDR3aa: CASSLAAGLGTEAFF

v_gene: TRBV5-6
abundance: -
CDR3aa: CASSLASGRTHEQYF

v_gene: TRBV27
abundance: -
CDR3aa: CASSLTAAYSGNTIYF